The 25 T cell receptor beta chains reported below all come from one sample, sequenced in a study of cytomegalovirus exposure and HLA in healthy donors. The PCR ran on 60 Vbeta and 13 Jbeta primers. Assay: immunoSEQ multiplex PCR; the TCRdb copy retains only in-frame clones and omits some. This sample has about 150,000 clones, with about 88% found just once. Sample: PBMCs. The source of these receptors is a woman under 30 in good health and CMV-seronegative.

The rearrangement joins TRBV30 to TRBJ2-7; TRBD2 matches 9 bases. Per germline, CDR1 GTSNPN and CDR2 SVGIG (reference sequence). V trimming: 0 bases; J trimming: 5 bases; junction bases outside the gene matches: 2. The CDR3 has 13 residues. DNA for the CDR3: TGTGCCTGGAGTGTCAGACTAGCGGACGAGCAGTACTTC. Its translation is CAWSVRLADEQYF.

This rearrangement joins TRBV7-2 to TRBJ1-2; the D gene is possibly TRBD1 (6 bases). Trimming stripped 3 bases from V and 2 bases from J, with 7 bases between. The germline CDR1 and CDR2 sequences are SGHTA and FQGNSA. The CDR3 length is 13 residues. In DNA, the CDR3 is TGTGCCAGCAGCTTTGACAGGAACTATGGCTACACCTTC. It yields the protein CASSFDRNYGYTF.

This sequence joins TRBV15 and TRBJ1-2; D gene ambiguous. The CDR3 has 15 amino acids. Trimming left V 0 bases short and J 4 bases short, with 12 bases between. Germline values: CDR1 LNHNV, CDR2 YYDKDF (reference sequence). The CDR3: CATSRDPPGIYGYTF. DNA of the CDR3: TGTGCCACCAGCAGAGATCCCCCGGGGATCTATGGCTACACCTTC.

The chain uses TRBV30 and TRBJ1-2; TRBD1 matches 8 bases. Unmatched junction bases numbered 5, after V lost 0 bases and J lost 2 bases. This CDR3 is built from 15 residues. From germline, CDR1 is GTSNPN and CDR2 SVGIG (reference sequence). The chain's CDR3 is CAWSVMTGVNYGYTF. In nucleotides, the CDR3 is TGTGCCTGGAGTGTAATGACAGGGGTGAACTATGGCTACACCTTC.

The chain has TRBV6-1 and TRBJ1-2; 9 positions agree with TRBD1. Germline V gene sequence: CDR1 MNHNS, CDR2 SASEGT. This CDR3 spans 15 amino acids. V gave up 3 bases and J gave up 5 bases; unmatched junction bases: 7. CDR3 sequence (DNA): TGTGCCAGCAGTGACAGACAGGGGGATGGGTATGGCTACACCTTC. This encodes CASSDRQGDGYGYTF.

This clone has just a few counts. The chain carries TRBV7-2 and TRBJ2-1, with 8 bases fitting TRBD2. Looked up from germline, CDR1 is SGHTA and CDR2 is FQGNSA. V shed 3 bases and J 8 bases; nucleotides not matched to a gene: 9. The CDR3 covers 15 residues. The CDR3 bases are TGTGCCAGCAGCTTTTCGAGCGGGAGAAGGGATGAGCAGTTCTTC. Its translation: CASSFSSGRRDEQFF.

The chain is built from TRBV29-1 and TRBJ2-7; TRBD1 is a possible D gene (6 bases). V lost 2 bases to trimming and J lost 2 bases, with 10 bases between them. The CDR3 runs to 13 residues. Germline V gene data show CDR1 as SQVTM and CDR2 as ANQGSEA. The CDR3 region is CSVETGLPYEQYF. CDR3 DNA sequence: TGCAGCGTTGAAACAGGGCTCCCCTACGAGCAGTACTTC.

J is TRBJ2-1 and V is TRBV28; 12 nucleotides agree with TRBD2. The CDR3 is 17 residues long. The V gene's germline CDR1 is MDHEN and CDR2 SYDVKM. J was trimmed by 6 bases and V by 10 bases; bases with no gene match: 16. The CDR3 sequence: CATLGLAGGPTSNEQFF. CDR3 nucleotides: TGTGCCACCCTTGGGCTAGCGGGGGGGCCTACTTCCAATGAGCAGTTCTTC.

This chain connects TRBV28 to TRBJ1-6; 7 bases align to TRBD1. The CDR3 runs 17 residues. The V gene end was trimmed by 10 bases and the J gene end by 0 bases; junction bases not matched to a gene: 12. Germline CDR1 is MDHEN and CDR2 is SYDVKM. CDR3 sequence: CATRDRFIISYNSPLHF. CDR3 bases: TGTGCCACCCGGGACAGATTCATCATCTCCTATAATTCACCCCTCCACTTT. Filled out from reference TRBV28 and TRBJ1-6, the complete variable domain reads DVKVTQSSRYLVKRTGEKVFLECVQDMDHENMFWYRQDPGLGLRLIYFSYDVKMKEKGDIPEGYSVSREKKERFSLILESASTNQTSMYLCATRDRFIISYNSPLHFGNGTRLTVT.

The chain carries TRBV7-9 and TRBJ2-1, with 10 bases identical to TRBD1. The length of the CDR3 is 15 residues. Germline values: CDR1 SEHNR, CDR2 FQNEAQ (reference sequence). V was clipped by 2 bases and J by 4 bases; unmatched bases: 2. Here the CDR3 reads CASSLRDRGYNEQFF. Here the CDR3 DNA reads TGTGCCAGCAGCTTAAGGGACAGGGGTTACAATGAGCAGTTCTTC.

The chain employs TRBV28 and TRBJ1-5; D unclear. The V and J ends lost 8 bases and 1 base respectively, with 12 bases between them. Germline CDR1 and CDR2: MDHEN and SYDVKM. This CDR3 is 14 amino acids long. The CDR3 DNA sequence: TGTGCCAGCCGCCAACGGGGAAGCAATCAGCCCCAGCATTTT. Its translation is CASRQRGSNQPQHF. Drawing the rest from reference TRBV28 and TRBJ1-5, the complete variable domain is DVKVTQSSRYLVKRTGEKVFLECVQDMDHENMFWYRQDPGLGLRLIYFSYDVKMKEKGDIPEGYSVSREKKERFSLILESASTNQTSMYLCASRQRGSNQPQHFGDGTRLSIL.

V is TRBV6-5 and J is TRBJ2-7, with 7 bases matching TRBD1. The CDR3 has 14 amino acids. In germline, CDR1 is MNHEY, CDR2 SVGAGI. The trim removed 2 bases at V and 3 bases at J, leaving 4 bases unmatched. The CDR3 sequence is CASSYRDSHYEQYF. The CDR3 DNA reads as TGTGCCAGCAGTTACCGGGACAGTCACTACGAGCAGTACTTC.

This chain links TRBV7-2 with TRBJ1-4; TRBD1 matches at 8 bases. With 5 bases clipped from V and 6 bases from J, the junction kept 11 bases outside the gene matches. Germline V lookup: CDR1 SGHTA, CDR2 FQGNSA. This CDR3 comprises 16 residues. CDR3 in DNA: TGTGCCAGCAGCCAGGGAAAAGAGACAGGGGATGAAAAACTGTTTTTT. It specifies CASSQGKETGDEKLFF.

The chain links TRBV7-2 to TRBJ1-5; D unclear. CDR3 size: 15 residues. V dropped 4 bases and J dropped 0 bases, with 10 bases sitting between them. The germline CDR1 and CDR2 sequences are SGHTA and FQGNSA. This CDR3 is CASSSSVYSNQPQHF. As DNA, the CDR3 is TGTGCCAGCAGCTCCTCCGTTTATAGCAATCAGCCCCAGCATTTT.

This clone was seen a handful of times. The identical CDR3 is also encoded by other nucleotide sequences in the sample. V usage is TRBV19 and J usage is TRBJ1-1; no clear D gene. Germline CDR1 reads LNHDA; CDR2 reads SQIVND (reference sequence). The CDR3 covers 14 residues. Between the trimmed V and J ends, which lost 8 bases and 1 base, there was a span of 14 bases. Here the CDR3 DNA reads TGTGCCAGTCCTCGTCCTCCCCCGAACACTGAAGCTTTCTTT. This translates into CASPRPPPNTEAFF. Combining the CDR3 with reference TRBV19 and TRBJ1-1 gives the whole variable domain DGGITQSPKYLFRKEGQNVTLSCEQNLNHDAMYWYRQDPGQGLRLIYYSQIVNDFQKGDIAEGYSVSREKKESFPLTVTSAQKNPTAFYLCASPRPPPNTEAFFGQGTRLTVV.

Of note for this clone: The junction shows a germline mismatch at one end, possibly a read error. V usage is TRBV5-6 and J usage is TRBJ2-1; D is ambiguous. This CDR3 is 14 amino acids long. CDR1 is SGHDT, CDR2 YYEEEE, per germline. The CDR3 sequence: CASSFGGSCNEQFF. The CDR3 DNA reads TGTGCCAGCAGCTTCGGCGGCTCCTGCAATGAGCAGTTCTTC.

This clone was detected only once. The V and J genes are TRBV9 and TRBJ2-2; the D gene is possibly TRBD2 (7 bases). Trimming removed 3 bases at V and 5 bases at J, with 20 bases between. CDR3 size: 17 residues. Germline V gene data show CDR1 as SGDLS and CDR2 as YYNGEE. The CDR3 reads CASSARAGAFLTGELFF. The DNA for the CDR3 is TGTGCCAGCAGCGCAAGGGCGGGGGCCTTCTTAACCGGGGAGCTGTTTTTT.

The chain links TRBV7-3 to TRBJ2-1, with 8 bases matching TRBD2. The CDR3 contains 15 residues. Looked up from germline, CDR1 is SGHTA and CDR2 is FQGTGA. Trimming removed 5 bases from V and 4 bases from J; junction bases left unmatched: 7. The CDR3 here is CASSPDGTRYNEQFF. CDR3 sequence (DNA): TGTGCCAGCAGCCCCGACGGGACTAGGTACAATGAGCAGTTCTTC.

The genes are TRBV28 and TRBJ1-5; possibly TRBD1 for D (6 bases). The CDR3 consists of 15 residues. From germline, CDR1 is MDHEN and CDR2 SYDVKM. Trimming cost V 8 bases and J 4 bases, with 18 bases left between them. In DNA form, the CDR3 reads TGTGCCAGCCTCCGGTTGGGGGGGCAAAATCAGCCCCAGCATTTT. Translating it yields CASLRLGGQNQPQHF.

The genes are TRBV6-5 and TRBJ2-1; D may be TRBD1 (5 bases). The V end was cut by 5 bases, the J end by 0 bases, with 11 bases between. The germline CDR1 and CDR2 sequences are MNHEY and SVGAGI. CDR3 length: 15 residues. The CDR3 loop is CASSTTANSYNEQFF. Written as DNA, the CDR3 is TGTGCCAGCAGTACGACAGCTAACTCCTACAATGAGCAGTTCTTC.

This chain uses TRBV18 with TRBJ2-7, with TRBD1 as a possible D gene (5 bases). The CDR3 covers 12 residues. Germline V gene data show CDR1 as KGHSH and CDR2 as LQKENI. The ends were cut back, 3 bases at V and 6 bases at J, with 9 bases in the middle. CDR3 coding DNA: TGTGCCAGCTCACCGGGCGACAGCGAGCAGTACTTC. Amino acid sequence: CASSPGDSEQYF.

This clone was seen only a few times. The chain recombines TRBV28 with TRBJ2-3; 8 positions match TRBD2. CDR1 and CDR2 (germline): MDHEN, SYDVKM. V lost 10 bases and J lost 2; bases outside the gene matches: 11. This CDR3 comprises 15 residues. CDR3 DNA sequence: TGTGCCACCTGCGGGCAGCGGGGGCTCACAGATACGCAGTATTTT. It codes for CATCGQRGLTDTQYF.

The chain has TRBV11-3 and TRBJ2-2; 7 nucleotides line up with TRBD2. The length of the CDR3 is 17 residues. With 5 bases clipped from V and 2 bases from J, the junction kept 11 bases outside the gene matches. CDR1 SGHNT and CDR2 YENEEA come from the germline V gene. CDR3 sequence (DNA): TGTGCCAGCAGCCAGCGTGAGCCAGCGGGAAACACCGGGGAGCTGTTTTTT. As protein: CASSQREPAGNTGELFF.

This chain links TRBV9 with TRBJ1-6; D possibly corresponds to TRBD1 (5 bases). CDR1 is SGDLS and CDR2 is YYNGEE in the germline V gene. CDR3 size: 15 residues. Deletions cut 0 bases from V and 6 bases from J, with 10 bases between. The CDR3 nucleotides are TGTGCCAGCAGCGTAGCGCCAGGGCGTAATTCACCCCTCCACTTT. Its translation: CASSVAPGRNSPLHF.

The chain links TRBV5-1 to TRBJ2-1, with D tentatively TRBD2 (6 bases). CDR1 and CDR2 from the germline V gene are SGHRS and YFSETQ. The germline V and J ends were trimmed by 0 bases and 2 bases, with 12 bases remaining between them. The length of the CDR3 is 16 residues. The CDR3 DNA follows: TGCGCCAGCAGCTTGGGTACGGGAGTGGCCTACAATGAGCAGTTCTTC. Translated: CASSLGTGVAYNEQFF.